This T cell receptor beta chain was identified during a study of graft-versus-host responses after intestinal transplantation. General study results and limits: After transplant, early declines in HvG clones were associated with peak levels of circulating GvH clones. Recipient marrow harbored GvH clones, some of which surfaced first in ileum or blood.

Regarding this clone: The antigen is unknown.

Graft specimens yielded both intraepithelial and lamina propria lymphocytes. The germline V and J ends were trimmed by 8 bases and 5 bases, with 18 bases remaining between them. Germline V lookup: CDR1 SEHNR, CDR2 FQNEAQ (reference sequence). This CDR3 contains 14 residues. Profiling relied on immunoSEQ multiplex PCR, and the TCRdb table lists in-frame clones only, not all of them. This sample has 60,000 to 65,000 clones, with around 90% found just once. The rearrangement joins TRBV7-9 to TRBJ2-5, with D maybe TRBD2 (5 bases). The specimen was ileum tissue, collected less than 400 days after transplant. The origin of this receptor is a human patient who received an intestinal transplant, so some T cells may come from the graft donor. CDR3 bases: TGTGCCAGCTTGGTTGCCGGGGTCCAGGAGACCCAGTACTTC. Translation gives CASLVAGVQETQYF. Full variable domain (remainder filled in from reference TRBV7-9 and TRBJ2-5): DTGVSQNPRHKITKRGQNVTFRCDPISEHNRLYWYRQTLGQGPEFLTYFQNEAQLEKSRLLSDRFSAERPKGSFSTLEIQRTEQGDSAMYLCASLVAGVQETQYFGPGTRLLVL.